This entry concerns a single T cell receptor beta chain. This record belongs to a study of blood T cell repertoires in COVID-19. Study-wide background: Acute and convalescent COVID-19 samples came from the United States, Italy and Spain.

Libraries were prepared by immunoSEQ multiplex PCR; TCRdb keeps only in-frame clonotypes and omits some of them. The sample includes about 100,000 clones, around 80% seen only once; the top ten take about 8.7%. Germline V gene lookup returns CDR1 SGHAT and CDR2 FQDESV (reference sequence). The CDR3 consists of 16 residues. Losses at the gene ends were 3 bases for V and 1 base for J; bases not matched to a gene: 6. The TCR was taken from a man over 45 who had recovered from COVID-19. The chain is built from TRBV11-1 and TRBJ1-3; 7 bases match TRBD1. Sequencing was performed on peripheral blood. CDR3 nucleotide sequence: TGTGCCAGCAGCTTGACAGGGACGAAGTCTGGAAACACCATATATTTT. This encodes CASSLTGTKSGNTIYF.